This T cell receptor (beta chain) was identified during a study of cytomegalovirus exposure and HLA in healthy donors. Findings and caveats of the study: Upon later analysis, TCR association rates were observed to vary by HLA locus, being highest for DRB1 and lowest for HLA-C.

Points on this clone: Its antigen is unidentified.

The PCR employed 60 Vbeta primers together with 13 Jbeta primers. Here immunoSEQ multiplex PCR was the method, and the copy in TCRdb shows in-frame clones only, minus some. Altogether some 110,000 clones are present, 70% to 85% being singletons, with the ten largest covering 9.5% to 15%. The CDR3 runs 14 residues. V lost 7 bases and J lost 4; bases outside the gene matches: 9. Germline V gives CDR1 SQVTM, CDR2 ANQGSEA. The TCR sequence derives from a woman in her forties in good health and CMV-seropositive. The sequenced sample consisted of PBMCs. The genes are TRBV29-1 and TRBJ2-3, with TRBD1 matching over 9 bases. The CDR3 loop reads CSALGQGGADTQYF. For the CDR3, the DNA is TGCAGCGCCCTGGGACAGGGAGGCGCAGATACGCAGTATTTT.